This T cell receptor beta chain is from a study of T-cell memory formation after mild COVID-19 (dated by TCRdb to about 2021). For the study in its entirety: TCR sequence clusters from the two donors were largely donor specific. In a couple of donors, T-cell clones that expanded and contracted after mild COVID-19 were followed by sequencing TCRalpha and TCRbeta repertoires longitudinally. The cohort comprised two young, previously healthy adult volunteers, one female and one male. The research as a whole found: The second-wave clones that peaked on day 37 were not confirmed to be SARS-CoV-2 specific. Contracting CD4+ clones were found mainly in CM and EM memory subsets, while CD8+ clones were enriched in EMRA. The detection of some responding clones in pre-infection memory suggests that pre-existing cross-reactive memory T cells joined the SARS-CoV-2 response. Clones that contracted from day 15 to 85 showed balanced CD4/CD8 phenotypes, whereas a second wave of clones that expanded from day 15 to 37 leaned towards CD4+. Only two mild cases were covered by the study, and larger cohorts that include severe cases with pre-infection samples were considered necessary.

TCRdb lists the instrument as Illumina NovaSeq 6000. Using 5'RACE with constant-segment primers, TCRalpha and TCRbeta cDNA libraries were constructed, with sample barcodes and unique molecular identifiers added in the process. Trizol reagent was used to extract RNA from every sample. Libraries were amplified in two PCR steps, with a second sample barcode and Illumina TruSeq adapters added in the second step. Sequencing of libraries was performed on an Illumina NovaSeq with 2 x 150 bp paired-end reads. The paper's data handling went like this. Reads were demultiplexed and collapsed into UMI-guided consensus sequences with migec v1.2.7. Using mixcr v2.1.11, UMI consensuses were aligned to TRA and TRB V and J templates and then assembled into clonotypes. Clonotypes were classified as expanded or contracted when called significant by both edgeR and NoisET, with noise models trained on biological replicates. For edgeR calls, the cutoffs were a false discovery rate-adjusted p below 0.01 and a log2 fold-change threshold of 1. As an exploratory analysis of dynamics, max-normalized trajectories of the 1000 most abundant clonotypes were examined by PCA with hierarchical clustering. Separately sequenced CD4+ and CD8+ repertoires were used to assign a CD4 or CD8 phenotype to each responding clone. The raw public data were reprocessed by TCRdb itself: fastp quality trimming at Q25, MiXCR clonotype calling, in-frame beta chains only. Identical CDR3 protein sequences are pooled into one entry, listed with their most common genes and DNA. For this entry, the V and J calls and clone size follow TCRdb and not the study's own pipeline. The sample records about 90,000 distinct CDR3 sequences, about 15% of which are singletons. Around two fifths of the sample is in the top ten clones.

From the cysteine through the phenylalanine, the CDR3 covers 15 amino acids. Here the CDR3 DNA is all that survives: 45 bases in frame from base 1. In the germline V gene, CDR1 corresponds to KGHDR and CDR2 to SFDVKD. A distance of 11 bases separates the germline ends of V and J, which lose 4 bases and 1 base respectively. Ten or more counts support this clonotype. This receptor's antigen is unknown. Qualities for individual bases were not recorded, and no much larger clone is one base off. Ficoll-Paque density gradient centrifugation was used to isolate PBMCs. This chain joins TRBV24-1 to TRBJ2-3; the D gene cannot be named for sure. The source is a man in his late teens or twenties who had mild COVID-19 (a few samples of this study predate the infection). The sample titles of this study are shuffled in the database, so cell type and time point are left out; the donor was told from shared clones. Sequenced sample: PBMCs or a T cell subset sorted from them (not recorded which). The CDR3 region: CATSEYGGGTDTQYF. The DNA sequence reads TGTGCCACCAGTGAGTATGGTGGAGGCACAGATACGCAGTATTTT.